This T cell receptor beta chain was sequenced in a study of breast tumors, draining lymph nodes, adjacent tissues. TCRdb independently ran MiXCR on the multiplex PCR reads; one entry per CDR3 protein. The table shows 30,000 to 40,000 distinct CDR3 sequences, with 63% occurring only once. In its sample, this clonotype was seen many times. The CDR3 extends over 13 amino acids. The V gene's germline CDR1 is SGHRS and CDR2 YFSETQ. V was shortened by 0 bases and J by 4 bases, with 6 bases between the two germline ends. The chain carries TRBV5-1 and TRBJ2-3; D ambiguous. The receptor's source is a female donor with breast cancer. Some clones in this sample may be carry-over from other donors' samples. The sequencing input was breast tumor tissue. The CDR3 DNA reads TGCGCCAGCAGCTTGGAATTTGCAGATACGCAGTATTTT. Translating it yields CASSLEFADTQYF. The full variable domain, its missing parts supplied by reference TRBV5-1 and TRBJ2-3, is KAGVTQTPRYLIKTRGQQVTLSCSPISGHRSVSWYQQTPGQGLQFLFEYFSETQRNKGNFPGRFSGRQFSNSRSEMNVSTLELGDSALYLCASSLEFADTQYFGPGTRLTVL.